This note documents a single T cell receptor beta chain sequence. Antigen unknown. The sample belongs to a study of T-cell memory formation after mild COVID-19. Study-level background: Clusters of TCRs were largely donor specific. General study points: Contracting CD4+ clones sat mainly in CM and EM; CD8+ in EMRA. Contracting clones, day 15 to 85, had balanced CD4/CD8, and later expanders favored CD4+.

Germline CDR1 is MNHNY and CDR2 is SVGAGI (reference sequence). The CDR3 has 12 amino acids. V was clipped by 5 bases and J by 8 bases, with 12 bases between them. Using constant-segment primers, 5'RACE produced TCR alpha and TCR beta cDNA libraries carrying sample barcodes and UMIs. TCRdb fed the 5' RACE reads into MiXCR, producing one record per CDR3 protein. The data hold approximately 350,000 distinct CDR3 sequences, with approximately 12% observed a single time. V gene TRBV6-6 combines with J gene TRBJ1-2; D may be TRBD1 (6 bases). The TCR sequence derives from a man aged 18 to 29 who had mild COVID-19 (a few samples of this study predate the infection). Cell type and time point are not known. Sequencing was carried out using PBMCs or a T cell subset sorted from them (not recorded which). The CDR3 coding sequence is TGTGCCAGCAGTACCCTGGGGGCCGGCTACACCTTC. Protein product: CASSTLGAGYTF.